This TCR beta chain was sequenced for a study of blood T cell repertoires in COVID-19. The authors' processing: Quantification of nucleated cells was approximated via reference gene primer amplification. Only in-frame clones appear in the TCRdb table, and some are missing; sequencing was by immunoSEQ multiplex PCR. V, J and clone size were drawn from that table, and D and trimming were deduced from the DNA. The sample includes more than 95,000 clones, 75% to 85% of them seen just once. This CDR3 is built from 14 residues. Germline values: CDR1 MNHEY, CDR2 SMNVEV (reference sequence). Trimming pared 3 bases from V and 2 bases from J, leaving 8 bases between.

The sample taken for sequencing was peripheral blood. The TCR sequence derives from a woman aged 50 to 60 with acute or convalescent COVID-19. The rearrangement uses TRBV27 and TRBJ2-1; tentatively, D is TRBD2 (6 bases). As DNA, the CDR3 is TGTGCCAGCAGTTTCGGGAGTACCTACAATGAGCAGTTCTTC. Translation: CASSFGSTYNEQFF.